This TCR beta chain is from a study of T cell changes during pregnancy in multiple sclerosis. Data came from immunoSEQ multiplex PCR; TCRdb stores just in-frame clones and leaves some out. Altogether tens of thousands of clones are present, 80% to 95% being singletons, with the ten largest covering roughly 1.9%. Here the sequenced sample was peripheral blood, taken in the second trimester of pregnancy. The clonotype comes from a female donor with multiple sclerosis, enrolled in a pregnancy study.

The CDR3 spells CASRRVSGKGEKLFF. CDR3 DNA: TGTGCCAGCAGGCGGGTTAGCGGGAAAGGCGAAAAACTGTTTTTT. The chain employs TRBV11-2 and TRBJ1-4, with D uncertain. CDR1 is SGHAT and CDR2 is FQNNGV in the germline V gene. This CDR3 contains 15 residues. Trimming pared 6 bases from V and 8 bases from J, leaving 19 bases between.